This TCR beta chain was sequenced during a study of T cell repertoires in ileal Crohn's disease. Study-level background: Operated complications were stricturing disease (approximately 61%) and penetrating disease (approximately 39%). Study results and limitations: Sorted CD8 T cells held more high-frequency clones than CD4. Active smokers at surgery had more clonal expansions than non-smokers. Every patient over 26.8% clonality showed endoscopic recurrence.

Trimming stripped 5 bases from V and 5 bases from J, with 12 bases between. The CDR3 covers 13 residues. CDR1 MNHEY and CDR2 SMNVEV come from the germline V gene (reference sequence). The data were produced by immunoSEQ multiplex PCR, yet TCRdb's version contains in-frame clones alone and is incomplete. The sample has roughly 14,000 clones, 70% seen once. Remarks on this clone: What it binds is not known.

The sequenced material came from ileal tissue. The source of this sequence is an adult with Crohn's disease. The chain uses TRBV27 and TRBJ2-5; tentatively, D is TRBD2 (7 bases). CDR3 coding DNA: TGTGCCAGCAGTGTTAGGGGGGGTGAGACCCAGTACTTC. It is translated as CASSVRGGETQYF.